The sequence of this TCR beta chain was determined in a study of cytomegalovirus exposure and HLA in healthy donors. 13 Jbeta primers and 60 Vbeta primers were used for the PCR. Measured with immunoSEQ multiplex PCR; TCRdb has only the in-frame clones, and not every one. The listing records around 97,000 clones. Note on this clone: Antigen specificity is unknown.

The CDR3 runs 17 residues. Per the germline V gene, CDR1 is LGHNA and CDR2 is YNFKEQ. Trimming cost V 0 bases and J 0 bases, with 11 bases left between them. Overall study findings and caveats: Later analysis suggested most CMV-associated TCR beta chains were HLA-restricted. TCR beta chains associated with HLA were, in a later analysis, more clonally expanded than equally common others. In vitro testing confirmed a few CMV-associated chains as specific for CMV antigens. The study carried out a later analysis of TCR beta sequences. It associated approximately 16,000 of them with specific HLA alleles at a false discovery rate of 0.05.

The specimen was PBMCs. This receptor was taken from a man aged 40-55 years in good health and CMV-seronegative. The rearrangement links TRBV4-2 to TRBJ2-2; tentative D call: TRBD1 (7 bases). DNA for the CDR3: TGTGCCAGCAGCCAAGATTTCAGGGGGGCGAACACCGGGGAGCTGTTTTTT. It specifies CASSQDFRGANTGELFF.